This T cell receptor (beta chain) was observed in a study of cytomegalovirus exposure and HLA in healthy donors. As concerns this clone: Its target is not known.

Clones were sequenced by immunoSEQ multiplex PCR, and TCRdb holds only the in-frame ones, with some missing. The sample holds about 360,000 clones; roughly 89% are singletons and the top ten take about 0.8%. From germline, CDR1 is WNHNN and CDR2 SYGVQD (reference sequence). The V and J ends lost 3 bases and 4 bases respectively, with 3 bases between them. CDR3 size: 11 residues. The donors formed part of the roughly 120-subject validation cohort, distinct from the roughly 700-subject first cohort. Study observations and caveats: The study put 150 or so TCR beta chains on its list as cytomegalovirus-associated. First-cohort TCR clusters were later found to tend to co-occur in the 120 or so validation repertoires.

The V gene is TRBV10-1, the J gene TRBJ2-5; D remains ambiguous. The sequenced sample was PBMCs. This TCR was recovered from a woman younger than 30 in good health and CMV-seronegative. Here the CDR3 reads CASSDRETQYF. DNA for the CDR3: TGCGCCAGCAGTGACCGAGAGACCCAGTACTTC.